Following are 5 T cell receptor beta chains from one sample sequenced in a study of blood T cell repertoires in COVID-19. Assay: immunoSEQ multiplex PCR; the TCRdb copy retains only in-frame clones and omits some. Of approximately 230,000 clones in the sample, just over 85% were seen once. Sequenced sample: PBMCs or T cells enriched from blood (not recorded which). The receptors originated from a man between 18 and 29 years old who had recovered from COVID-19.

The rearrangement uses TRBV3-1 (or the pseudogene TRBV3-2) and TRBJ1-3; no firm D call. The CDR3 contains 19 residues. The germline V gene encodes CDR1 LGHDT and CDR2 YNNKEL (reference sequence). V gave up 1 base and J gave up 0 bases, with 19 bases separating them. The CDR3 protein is CASSQAPGGSGFSGNTIYF. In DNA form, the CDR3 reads TGTGCCAGCAGCCAAGCCCCCGGCGGGAGTGGTTTCTCTGGAAACACCATATATTTT.

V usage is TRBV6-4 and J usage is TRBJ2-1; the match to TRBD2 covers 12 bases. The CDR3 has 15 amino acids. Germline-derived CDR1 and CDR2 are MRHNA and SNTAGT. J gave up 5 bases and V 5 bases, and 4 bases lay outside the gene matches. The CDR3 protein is CASSSSGRADNEQFF. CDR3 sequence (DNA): TGTGCCAGCAGTTCTAGCGGGAGGGCCGACAATGAGCAGTTCTTC.

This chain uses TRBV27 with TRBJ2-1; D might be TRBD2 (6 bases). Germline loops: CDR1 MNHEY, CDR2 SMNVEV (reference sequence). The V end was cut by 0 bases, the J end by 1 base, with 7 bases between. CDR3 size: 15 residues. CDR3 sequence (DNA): TGTGCCAGCAGTTTATCGACTAGTTCCTACAATGAGCAGTTCTTC. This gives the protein CASSLSTSSYNEQFF.

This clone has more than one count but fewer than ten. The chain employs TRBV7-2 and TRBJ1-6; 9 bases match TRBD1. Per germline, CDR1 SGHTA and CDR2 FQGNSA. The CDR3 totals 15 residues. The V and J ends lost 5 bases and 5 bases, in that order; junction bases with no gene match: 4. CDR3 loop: CASSPGTGNNSPLHF. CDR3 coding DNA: TGTGCCAGCAGCCCAGGGACAGGGAATAATTCACCCCTCCACTTT.

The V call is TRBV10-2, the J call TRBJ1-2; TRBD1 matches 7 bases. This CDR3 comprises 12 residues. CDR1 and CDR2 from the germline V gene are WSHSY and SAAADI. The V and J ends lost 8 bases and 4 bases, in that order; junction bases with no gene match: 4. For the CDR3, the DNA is TGCGCCAGCGCCCGGGACAGCTATGGCTACACCTTC. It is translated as CASARDSYGYTF.